Reported below is one T cell receptor (beta chain). Antigen: not known. The entry originates in a study of a mutant IDH1 vaccine in newly diagnosed glioma. Overall study: Receipt of radiotherapy, temozolomide, or both preceded the study, and most received both. The study's findings and limits: Seemingly, top peripheral T cell clonotype changes bore no relation to pseudoprogression. There were vaccine-induced immune responses in approximately 95% of the patients.

As for time point: baseline, week 1 (first vaccination visit). Documented treatment: pre-vaccination baseline after standard-of-care therapy. Astrocytomas that were new, WHO grade 3 or 4, IDH1-mutant and ATRX-lost were present in the donors. V lost 6 bases and J lost 0; bases outside the gene matches: 4. In germline, CDR1 is MNHNY, CDR2 SVGAGI (reference sequence). This CDR3 is built from 14 residues. Here immunoSEQ multiplex PCR was the method, and the copy in TCRdb shows in-frame clones only, minus some. The data show 50,000 or so clones, with more than 80% seen just once and over 2% held by the top ten.

The source is a man aged 35 to 55 with glioma. The genes are TRBV6-6 and TRBJ1-1, with 7 bases fitting TRBD1. The sequencing here drew on PBMCs, taken from a glioma patient treated with radiotherapy, temozolomide or both. The CDR3 region has the DNA TGTGCCAGCAGCCGGGGACAGTTGAACACTGAAGCTTTCTTT. Amino acids: CASSRGQLNTEAFF.